This TCR beta chain was sequenced in a study of Graves' ophthalmopathy and Graves' hyperthyroidism. The TCR beta CDR3 regions underwent amplification from RNA transcripts. HTBI-primed RT-PCR formed the first round, and a multiplex PCR formed the second. TCRdb called the multiplex PCR reads again in MiXCR, with one record for every CDR3 protein. The data contain about 600,000 distinct CDR3 sequences, less than 45% of them singletons. There are 13 residues in the CDR3. Germline V gene sequence: CDR1 SQVTM, CDR2 ANQGSEA. This clonotype was found many times. The source is an adult man with Graves' hyperthyroidism. The source material was peripheral blood or thyroid tissue (not recorded which). The V gene is TRBV29-1, the J gene TRBJ2-7; 10 nucleotides line up with TRBD1. CDR3 loop: CSAIATGGGEQYF. The CDR3, as DNA: TGCAGTGCTATCGCGACAGGGGGCGGCGAGCAGTACTTC.